The entry below describes one T cell receptor (beta chain). J lost 1 base, V lost 1 base, and 16 bases had no gene match. CDR1 is SGHVS, CDR2 FQNEAQ, per germline. The CDR3 is made up of 20 amino acids. As processed by the authors: It was from reference gene primer amplification that nucleated cell counts were estimated. Data came from immunoSEQ multiplex PCR; TCRdb stores just in-frame clones and leaves some out. V, J and clone size reflect that table, while D and trimming were determined from the DNA. The sample includes roughly 41,000 clones, 90% seen only once; the top ten take less than 30%. The entry originates in a study of blood T cell repertoires in COVID-19. The overall study: Italy, Spain and the United States were the sources of the convalescent and acute COVID-19 samples. PBMCs, B-cell-depleted T cells, or T cells were the source of the cDNA or gDNA that made up the material.

J is TRBJ2-1 and V is TRBV7-8; 7 bases are a match to TRBD2. Material: peripheral blood. The receptor was derived from a man in his sixties with active or convalescent COVID-19. As DNA, the CDR3 is TGTGCCAGCAGCTTAGAGCGGTGGGGTCTAGCGGATTATTCCTACAATGAGCAGTTCTTC. It encodes CASSLERWGLADYSYNEQFF.